The sequence of this TCR beta chain was determined in a study of OX40 agonist ivuxolimab in advanced cancers. Whole-study results and caveats: Among patients with partial responses at 0.1-3.0 mg/kg, clonal expansion was among the lowest.

The data were produced by immunoSEQ multiplex PCR, yet TCRdb's version contains in-frame clones alone and is incomplete. The sample yields under 70,000 clones, roughly 87% seen once. Only a few counts were recorded for this clone. Its antigen is unidentified. CDR3 length: 14 residues. Germline CDR1 reads MNHEY; CDR2 reads SMNVEV (reference sequence). Trimming removed 0 bases at V and 0 bases at J, with 5 bases between. The chain couples TRBV27 to TRBJ1-2; D unclear. Source: CD4+ or CD8+ T cells sorted from blood, taken in a trial of the OX40 agonist ivuxolimab. The clonotype originates from an adult with an advanced solid tumor such as melanoma, head and neck, liver or kidney cancer. CDR3 protein: CASSLSFANYGYTF. The CDR3 DNA sequence: TGTGCCAGCAGTTTATCGTTTGCTAACTATGGCTACACCTTC.